This is a list of T cell receptor beta chains from one sample in a study of T cells in Graves' hyperthyroidism and ophthalmopathy. TCRdb processed the multiplex PCR reads anew with MiXCR; each CDR3 protein has one entry. The sample has about 700,000 distinct CDR3 sequences, 14% seen once. The sample taken for sequencing was blood. Receptors originate from a woman younger than 30 with Graves' hyperthyroidism. The CDR3 runs from the conserved cysteine through the conserved F or W. The order of the fields is V gene, J gene, D gene, clone size, CDR3 protein, CDR3 DNA. The D gene is left open where the match is weak. Rows give clone size only sometimes, using once, few, many, or a class for an expanded clone.

>TRBV20-1|TRBJ2-1|-|many
CSARAGGTFYNEQFF
TGCAGTGCTAGAGCAGGGGGGACTTTCTACAATGAGCAGTTCTTC
>TRBV5-1|TRBJ2-7|TRBD1|many
CASSNTWTGQSYEQYF
TGCGCCAGCAGCAATACCTGGACAGGCCAGTCCTACGAGCAGTACTTC
>TRBV29-1|TRBJ2-7|TRBD1|few
CSVDDSGGYEQYF
TGCAGCGTTGACGACTCAGGGGGCTACGAGCAGTACTTC
>TRBV7-2|TRBJ2-5|-|-
CASSLGAGYQETQYF
TGTGCCAGCAGCTTAGGTGCCGGGTACCAAGAGACCCAGTACTTC
>TRBV11-3|TRBJ2-1|-|many
CASSPLESSYNEQFF
TGTGCCAGCAGCCCTCTAGAGAGCTCCTACAATGAGCAGTTCTTC
>TRBV5-4|TRBJ2-2|TRBD2|-
CASSPTSGIEAGELFF
TGTGCCAGCAGCCCGACTAGCGGGATAGAGGCCGGGGAGCTGTTTTTT
>TRBV20-1|TRBJ1-2|-|many
CSAPPGHWTGNYGYTF
TGCAGTGCTCCACCGGGACATTGGACCGGAAACTATGGCTACACCTTC
>TRBV2|TRBJ1-2|TRBD1|-
CASTEETGRNGYTF
TGTGCCAGCACCGAAGAGACAGGGAGGAATGGCTACACCTTC
>TRBV19|TRBJ2-7|TRBD2|-
CATTASSGRAGYEQYF
TGTGCCACAACGGCCTCAAGCGGGAGGGCCGGTTACGAGCAGTACTTC
>TRBV4-1|TRBJ2-7|TRBD2|-
CASSQAAAGLYEQYF
TGCGCCAGCAGCCAAGCAGCAGCGGGACTTTACGAGCAGTACTTC
>TRBV28|TRBJ2-4|-|-
CAITERSFGIQYF
TGTGCCATCACCGAGCGCAGTTTCGGCATTCAGTACTTC